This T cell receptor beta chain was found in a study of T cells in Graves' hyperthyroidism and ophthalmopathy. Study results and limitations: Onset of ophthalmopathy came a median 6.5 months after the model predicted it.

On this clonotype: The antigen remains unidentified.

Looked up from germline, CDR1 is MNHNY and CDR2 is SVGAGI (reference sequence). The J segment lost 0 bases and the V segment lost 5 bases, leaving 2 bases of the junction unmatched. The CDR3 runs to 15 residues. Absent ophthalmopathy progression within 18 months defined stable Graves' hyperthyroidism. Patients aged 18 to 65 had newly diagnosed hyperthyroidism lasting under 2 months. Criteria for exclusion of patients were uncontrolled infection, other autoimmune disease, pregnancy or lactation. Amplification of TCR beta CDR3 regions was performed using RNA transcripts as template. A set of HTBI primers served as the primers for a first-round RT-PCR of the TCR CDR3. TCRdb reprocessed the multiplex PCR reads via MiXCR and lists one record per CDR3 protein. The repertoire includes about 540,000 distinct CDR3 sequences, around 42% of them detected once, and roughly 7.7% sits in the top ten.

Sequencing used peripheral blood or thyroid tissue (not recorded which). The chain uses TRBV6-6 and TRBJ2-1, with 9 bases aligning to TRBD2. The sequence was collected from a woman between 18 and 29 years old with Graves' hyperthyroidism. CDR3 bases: TGTGCCAGCAGTGAACTAGCGGGCTCCTACAATGAGCAGTTCTTC. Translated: CASSELAGSYNEQFF.